The 26 T cell receptor beta chains in this list originate from one sample, sequenced in a study of T cell responses to AZD1222 COVID-19 vaccine. Assay used: immunoSEQ multiplex PCR; TCRdb lists only in-frame clones, some missing. The sample holds some 140,000 clones, approximately 90% seen once. The source material was peripheral blood, sampled on day 0 of AZD1222 vaccination. Receptor source: an adult in good health.

V gene TRBV4-2 combines with J gene TRBJ1-1; no clear D. This CDR3 has 16 amino acids. V lost 0 bases, J lost 5 bases, and 16 bases lay in between. Germline V gene lookup returns CDR1 LGHNA and CDR2 YNFKEQ. The CDR3 DNA follows: TGTGCCAGCAGCCAAGACTCGGCAGGTTTAGGGACTGAAGCTTTCTTT. This translates into CASSQDSAGLGTEAFF.

To note about this clone: This CDR3 is also generated by other DNA sequences in the sample. The chain couples TRBV6-2 or TRBV6-3 to TRBJ2-7, with D maybe TRBD2 (7 bases). CDR1 and CDR2 from the germline V gene are MNHEY and SVGEGT. This CDR3 has 14 amino acids. V lost 0 bases and J 3 bases, leaving 9 bases between the germline ends. In DNA, the CDR3 is TGTGCCAGCAGTTACTCCGGGGGGCTCTACGAGCAGTACTTC. This sequence encodes CASSYSGGLYEQYF.

The chain has TRBV5-5 and TRBJ2-7, with 8 bases fitting TRBD1. Germline CDR1 is SGHKS and CDR2 is YYEKEE (reference sequence). The CDR3 sequence is 15 residues long. After removal of 4 bases from V and 4 bases from J, the junction contained 10 bases not matched to a gene. The CDR3 DNA reads TGTGCCAGCAGCCCGACAGGGGTGGGGTTTTACGAGCAGTACTTC. Encoded protein: CASSPTGVGFYEQYF.

The V call is TRBV29-1, the J call TRBJ1-1; no clear D gene. Deletions cut 1 base from V and 11 bases from J, with 23 bases between. Germline CDR1 and CDR2: SQVTM and ANQGSEA. The CDR3 length is 15 residues. Here the CDR3 reads CSVEVYSTSPWRAFF. CDR3 in DNA: TGCAGCGTTGAAGTTTATAGTACCAGCCCGTGGCGGGCTTTCTTT.

V is TRBV29-1 and J is TRBJ2-7; D gene uncertain. The CDR3 extends over 13 amino acids. Germline CDR1 and CDR2: SQVTM and ANQGSEA. V gave up 3 bases and J gave up 2 bases, with 11 bases separating them. The CDR3: CSVDPGAPYEQYF. The CDR3 nucleotides read TGCAGCGTTGACCCAGGAGCCCCCTACGAGCAGTACTTC.

V and J are TRBV4-1 and TRBJ1-3; a weak D match, TRBD1 (5 bases). The V end was cut by 1 base, the J end by 0 bases, with 16 bases between. The CDR3 contains 18 residues. Germline V lookup: CDR1 MGHRA, CDR2 YSYEKL. In DNA, the CDR3 is TGCGCCAGCAGCCAAGTCCCGCTACAGGCCATCTCTGGAAACACCATATATTTT. It translates to CASSQVPLQAISGNTIYF.

This clone has just a few counts. The chain combines TRBV10-3 with TRBJ1-6; D call uncertain. Germline-derived CDR1 and CDR2 are ENHRY and SYGVKD. The germline V and J ends were trimmed by 0 bases and 5 bases, with 8 bases remaining between them. The CDR3 has 15 amino acids. CDR3 in DNA: TGTGCCATCAGTGAGTCAACGGGTAATAATTCACCCCTCCACTTT. Amino acids: CAISESTGNNSPLHF.

J is TRBJ2-7 and V is TRBV27, with 11 bases that match TRBD2. The CDR3 has 14 residues. Germline CDR1 is MNHEY and CDR2 is SMNVEV (reference sequence). V gave up 5 bases and J gave up 6 bases; unmatched junction bases: 6. The CDR3, as DNA: TGTGCCAGCAGTGTAGCGGGGGGGATGGGCGAGCAGTACTTC. This sequence encodes CASSVAGGMGEQYF.

V and J are TRBV5-1 and TRBJ1-2; the match to TRBD1 covers 7 bases. The V and J ends lost 4 bases and 4 bases, in that order; junction bases with no gene match: 7. The CDR3 has 14 amino acids. Germline assignment: CDR1 SGHRS and CDR2 YFSETQ. The CDR3, as DNA: TGCGCCAGCAGCCCCGAAGACAGGGCCTATGGCTACACCTTC. Amino acid sequence: CASSPEDRAYGYTF. Together with reference TRBV5-1 and TRBJ1-2, the CDR3 gives the full variable domain: KAGVTQTPRYLIKTRGQQVTLSCSPISGHRSVSWYQQTPGQGLQFLFEYFSETQRNKGNFPGRFSGRQFSNSRSEMNVSTLELGDSALYLCASSPEDRAYGYTFGSGTRLTVV.

The V and J genes are TRBV18 and TRBJ1-3; the D gene is possibly TRBD1 (6 bases). CDR1 is KGHSH and CDR2 is LQKENI in the germline V gene. V was shortened by 3 bases and J by 0 bases, with 18 bases between the two germline ends. This CDR3 contains 18 residues. The CDR3, as DNA: TGTGCCAGCTCACCGGACAGATATAAGGGGGTCTCTGGAAACACCATATATTTT. This codes for CASSPDRYKGVSGNTIYF. Full variable domain (remainder filled in from reference TRBV18 and TRBJ1-3): NAGVMQNPRHLVRRRGQEARLRCSPMKGHSHVYWYRQLPEEGLKFMVYLQKENIIDESGMPKERFSAEFPKEGPSILRIQQVVRGDSAAYFCASSPDRYKGVSGNTIYFGEGSWLTVV.

The J gene is TRBJ2-7, the V gene TRBV12-3 or TRBV12-4; possible D gene TRBD2, 5 bases. Trimming pared 3 bases from V and 5 bases from J, leaving 11 bases between. This CDR3 region has 13 residues. CDR3 coding DNA: TGTGCCAGCAGTTTGAGGGTTTTAGACGAGCAGTACTTC. It specifies CASSLRVLDEQYF.

The chain uses TRBV2 and TRBJ1-4, with TRBD1 matching over 7 bases. Germline loops: CDR1 SNHLY, CDR2 FYNNEI. V was pared by 1 base and J by 5 bases, with 4 bases of the junction left unmatched. The CDR3 runs to 15 residues. The CDR3 here is CASSEGRTGNEKLFF. The CDR3 DNA follows: TGTGCCAGCAGTGAAGGGCGGACAGGCAATGAAAAACTGTTTTTT.

The chain couples TRBV5-1 to TRBJ2-7; 7 nucleotides line up with TRBD2. This CDR3 has 14 amino acids. V lost 0 bases, J lost 6 bases, and 6 bases stayed unmatched. CDR1 is SGHRS and CDR2 is YFSETQ in the germline V gene. CDR3 protein: CASSLEGGLGEQYF. In nucleotides, the CDR3 is TGCGCCAGCAGCTTGGAGGGAGGGTTGGGCGAGCAGTACTTC. Combining the CDR3 with reference TRBV5-1 and TRBJ2-7 gives the whole variable domain KAGVTQTPRYLIKTRGQQVTLSCSPISGHRSVSWYQQTPGQGLQFLFEYFSETQRNKGNFPGRFSGRQFSNSRSEMNVSTLELGDSALYLCASSLEGGLGEQYFGPGTRLTVT.

V and J are TRBV2 and TRBJ1-1; D is possibly TRBD1 (6 bases). The CDR3 runs 14 residues. The V and J ends lost 6 bases and 1 base respectively, with 12 bases between them. The germline gives CDR1 SNHLY, CDR2 FYNNEI. CDR3 bases: TGTGCCAGCAGAGTACAGGGCCCGAACACTGAAGCTTTCTTT. Encoded protein: CASRVQGPNTEAFF.

This clone has only a few counts. This chain links TRBV30 with TRBJ2-1; the D call may be TRBD1 or TRBD2 (7 bases each). The CDR3 extends over 13 amino acids. In germline, CDR1 is GTSNPN, CDR2 SVGIG (reference sequence). Trimming took off 2 bases at V and 9 bases at J, with 14 bases between the two ends. CDR3 nucleotides: TGTGCCTGGAGTCAGGGGGGGCGTAGTGAGCAGTTCTTC. Protein sequence: CAWSQGGRSEQFF. Using reference TRBV30 and TRBJ2-1 for the parts outside the CDR3, the full variable domain is SQTIHQWPATLVQPVGSPLSLECTVEGTSNPNLYWYRQAAGRGLQLLFYSVGIGQISSEVPQNLSASRPQDRQFILSSKKLLLSDSGFYLCAWSQGGRSEQFFGPGTRLTVL.

The count of this clone is one. The V call is TRBV5-6, the J call TRBJ2-7, with 11 bases matching TRBD2. The CDR3 extends over 14 amino acids. Trimming at V came to 2 bases and at J to 3 bases, leaving 1 base not matched to a gene. The V gene's germline CDR1 is SGHDT and CDR2 YYEEEE. The CDR3 reads CASSFGTSGYEQYF. CDR3 sequence (DNA): TGTGCCAGCAGCTTTGGGACTAGCGGCTACGAGCAGTACTTC.

The J gene is TRBJ1-3, the V gene TRBV19; D gene ambiguous. V gave up 1 base and J gave up 4 bases, with 5 bases separating them. Germline V lookup: CDR1 LNHDA, CDR2 SQIVND (reference sequence). The length of the CDR3 is 13 residues. CDR3 region: CASSIVAGNTIYF. CDR3 DNA sequence: TGTGCCAGTAGTATAGTCGCAGGAAACACCATATATTTT.

The chain links TRBV2 to TRBJ2-1, with 11 positions matching TRBD2. The germline gives CDR1 SNHLY, CDR2 FYNNEI. There are 14 residues in the CDR3. With 8 bases clipped from V and 4 bases from J, the junction kept 4 bases outside the gene matches. The CDR3 DNA reads TGTGCCAGCGGCGGGACTAGCGGTTACAATGAGCAGTTCTTC. The encoded protein is CASGGTSGYNEQFF. Full variable domain (missing parts from reference TRBV2 and TRBJ2-1): EPEVTQTPSHQVTQMGQEVILRCVPISNHLYFYWYRQILGQKVEFLVSFYNNEISEKSEIFDDQFSVERPDGSNFTLKIRSTKLEDSAMYFCASGGTSGYNEQFFGPGTRLTVL.

The J gene is TRBJ2-7, the V gene TRBV27; D is possibly TRBD2 (5 bases). V was pared by 3 bases and J by 2 bases, with 8 bases between. From germline, CDR1 is MNHEY and CDR2 SMNVEV (reference sequence). The CDR3 extends over 13 amino acids. The CDR3 DNA is TGTGCCAGCAGTTTTCGGGGTGCCTACGAGCAGTACTTC. The encoded protein is CASSFRGAYEQYF.

The chain combines TRBV29-1 with TRBJ1-2; D is unresolved. CDR1 is SQVTM, CDR2 ANQGSEA, per germline. The ends were cut back, 3 bases at V and 3 bases at J, with 8 bases in the middle. The CDR3 consists of 12 residues. In DNA form, the CDR3 reads TGCAGCGTTGACGAGGCCCACTATGGCTACACCTTC. Protein sequence: CSVDEAHYGYTF.

The chain is built from TRBV5-4 and TRBJ1-2; D perhaps matches TRBD1 (5 bases). The CDR3 has 14 residues. The V gene's germline CDR1 is SGHNT and CDR2 YYREEE (reference sequence). The V and J ends lost 1 base and 4 bases respectively, with 11 bases between them. CDR3: CASSLTGGLYGYTF. The CDR3 DNA reads TGTGCCAGCAGCTTGACGGGGGGTCTCTATGGCTACACCTTC.

This clone occurred a few times. The chain combines TRBV5-1 with TRBJ2-2; D possibly corresponds to TRBD1 (6 bases). V was trimmed by 0 bases and J by 3 bases, leaving 6 bases between them. The CDR3 is made up of 14 amino acids. CDR1 and CDR2 from the germline V gene are SGHRS and YFSETQ. The chain's CDR3 is CASSLAGDTGELFF. The CDR3 DNA reads TGCGCCAGCAGCTTGGCAGGGGACACCGGGGAGCTGTTTTTT.

The V call is TRBV5-4, the J call TRBJ2-1; D is possibly TRBD2 (6 bases). In germline, CDR1 is SGHNT, CDR2 YYREEE (reference sequence). V was shortened by 0 bases and J by 3 bases, with 13 bases between the two germline ends. The CDR3 runs to 16 residues. Here the CDR3 reads CASSLGSGVIYNEQFF. The CDR3 DNA reads as TGTGCCAGCAGCTTGGGGTCGGGAGTAATCTACAATGAGCAGTTCTTC.

The V gene is TRBV27, the J gene TRBJ1-2; TRBD1 matches 8 bases. With 6 bases clipped from V and 4 bases from J, the junction kept 7 bases outside the gene matches. Per germline, CDR1 MNHEY and CDR2 SMNVEV (reference sequence). This CDR3 has 14 residues. CDR3 DNA sequence: TGTGCCAGCAGCCCAGGGGGCGCCGGCTATGGCTACACCTTC. It is translated as CASSPGGAGYGYTF.

J is TRBJ1-6 and V is TRBV19; 8 nucleotides align to TRBD1. The CDR3 runs to 14 residues. Losses at the gene ends were 2 bases for V and 8 bases for J; bases not matched to a gene: 2. CDR1 LNHDA and CDR2 SQIVND come from the germline V gene (reference sequence). CDR3 nucleotide sequence: TGTGCCAGTAGTATACAGGGGGCTGATTCACCCCTCCACTTT. This sequence encodes CASSIQGADSPLHF.

This chain uses TRBV28 with TRBJ2-1; no clear D. V lost 3 bases and J lost 8, with 17 bases in between. This CDR3 is built from 15 residues. CDR1 and CDR2 from the germline V gene are MDHEN and SYDVKM. Here the CDR3 reads CASSLNDPGVDEQFF. As DNA, the CDR3 is TGTGCCAGCAGTTTGAATGATCCCGGCGTGGATGAGCAGTTCTTC.